This section outlines one T cell receptor (beta chain) sequence together with its context. The sample belongs to a study of T cells in lung cancer brain metastases. Method: immunoSEQ multiplex PCR; TCRdb's copy keeps in-frame clones and lacks some. The sample consists of approximately 1,500 clones, 80% to 90% of them appearing once. Exclusion applied to any patient with a history of multiple malignancies. The CDR3 contains 13 residues. The V end was cut by 4 bases, the J end by 7 bases, with 11 bases between. Looked up from germline, CDR1 is SEHNR and CDR2 is FQNEAQ (reference sequence). The rearrangement uses TRBV7-9 and TRBJ1-5; possibly TRBD1 for D (5 bases). The specimen was tumor tissue from a brain metastasis. This TCR derives from a woman between 45 and 65 years old with non-small cell lung cancer that had spread to the brain. The CDR3 DNA sequence: TGTGCCAGCAGCTCAACTAGACAGCAGCCCCAGCATTTT. Residues: CASSSTRQQPQHF.